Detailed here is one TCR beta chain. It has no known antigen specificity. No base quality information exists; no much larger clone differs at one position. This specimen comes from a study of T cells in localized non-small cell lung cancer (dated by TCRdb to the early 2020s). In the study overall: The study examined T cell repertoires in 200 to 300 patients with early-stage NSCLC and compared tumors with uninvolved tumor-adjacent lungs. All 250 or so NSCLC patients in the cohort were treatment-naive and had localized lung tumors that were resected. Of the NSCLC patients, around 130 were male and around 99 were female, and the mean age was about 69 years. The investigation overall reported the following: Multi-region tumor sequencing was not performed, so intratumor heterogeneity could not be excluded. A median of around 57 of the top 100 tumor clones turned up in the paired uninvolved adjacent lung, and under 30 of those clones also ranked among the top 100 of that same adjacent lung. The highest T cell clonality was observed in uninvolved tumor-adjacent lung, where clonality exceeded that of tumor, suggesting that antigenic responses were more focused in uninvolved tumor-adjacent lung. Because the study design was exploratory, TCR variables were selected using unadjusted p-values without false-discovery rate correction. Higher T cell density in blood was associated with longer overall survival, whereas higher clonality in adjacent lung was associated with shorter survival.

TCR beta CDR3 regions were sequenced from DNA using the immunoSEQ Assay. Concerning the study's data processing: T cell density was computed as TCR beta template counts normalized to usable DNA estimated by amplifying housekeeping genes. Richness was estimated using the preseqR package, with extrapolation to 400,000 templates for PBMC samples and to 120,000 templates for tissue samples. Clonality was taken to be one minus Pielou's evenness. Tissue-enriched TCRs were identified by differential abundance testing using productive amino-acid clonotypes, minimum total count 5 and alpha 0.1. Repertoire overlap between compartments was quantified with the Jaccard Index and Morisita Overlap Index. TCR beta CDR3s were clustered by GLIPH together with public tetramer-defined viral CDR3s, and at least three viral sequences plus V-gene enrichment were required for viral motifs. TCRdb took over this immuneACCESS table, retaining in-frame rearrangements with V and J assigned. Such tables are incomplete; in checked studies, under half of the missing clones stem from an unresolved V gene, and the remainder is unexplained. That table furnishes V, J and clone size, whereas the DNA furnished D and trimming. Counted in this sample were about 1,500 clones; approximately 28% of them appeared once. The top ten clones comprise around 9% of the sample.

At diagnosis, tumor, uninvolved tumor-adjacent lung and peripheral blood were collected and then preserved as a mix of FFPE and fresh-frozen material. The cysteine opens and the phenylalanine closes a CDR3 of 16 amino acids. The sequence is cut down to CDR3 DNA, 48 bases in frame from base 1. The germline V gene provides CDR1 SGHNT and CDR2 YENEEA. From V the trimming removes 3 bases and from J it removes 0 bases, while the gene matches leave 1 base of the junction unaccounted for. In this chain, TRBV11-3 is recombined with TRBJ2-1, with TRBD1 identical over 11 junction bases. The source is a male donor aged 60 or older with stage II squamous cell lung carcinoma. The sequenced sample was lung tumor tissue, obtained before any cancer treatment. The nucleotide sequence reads TGTGCCAGCAGCTTGGGGACAGGGGGCTCCTACAATGAGCAGTTCTTC. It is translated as CASSLGTGGSYNEQFF.